The rows below give T cell receptor beta chains drawn from one sample of a study of T cell repertoires in cytomegalovirus infection. TCRdb analysed the reads with MiXCR anew, one entry per CDR3 protein. The data show a few hundred thousand distinct CDR3 sequences, approximately 15% seen once. The sequenced sample was CD8+ T cells from PBMCs. These receptors were collected from a human donor in good health (CMV status not recorded). Some clones in this sample may be carry-over from other donors' samples. Each CDR3 is given with its conserved first and last residue. Fields, in order: CDR3 protein, CDR3 length, V gene, J gene.

CASSLSGEWGDTQYF	15	TRBV7-6	TRBJ2-3
CASSQEASGILNTEAFF	17	TRBV4-1	TRBJ1-1
CSVDRGRTEAFF	12	TRBV29-1	TRBJ1-1
CASSLDSRITTNNEQFF	17	TRBV5-1	TRBJ2-1
CASSERTGSNTGELFF	16	TRBV7-9	TRBJ2-2
CASSITGREAFF	12	TRBV7-9	TRBJ1-1
CASSSPSSGGGDTDTQYF	18	TRBV7-8	TRBJ2-3
CASSSTALGYRDTQYF	16	TRBV5-6	TRBJ2-3
CASSLTVDYNLSSYNEQFF	19	TRBV7-8	TRBJ2-1
CSAKGRSLGMYTEAFF	16	TRBV20-1	TRBJ1-1
CASSYVGANTEAFF	14	TRBV6-2/TRBV6-3	TRBJ1-1
CASSQARTGGYEQYF	15	TRBV4-3	TRBJ2-7
CASSVPGQGGRGSYEQYF	18	TRBV2	TRBJ2-7
CASSNRDRVHEQYF	14	TRBV7-6	TRBJ2-7
CASSEGPAGNYEQYF	15	TRBV2	TRBJ2-7
CASDPPRGPQDTEAFF	16	TRBV7-6	TRBJ1-1
CASSQDKGLRGYTF	14	TRBV4-1	TRBJ1-2
CASSEAPGTGGSPLHF	16	TRBV2	TRBJ1-6
CASSQDEGSTDTQYF	15	TRBV4-2	TRBJ2-3
CASSTGVEAYEQYF	14	TRBV5-6	TRBJ2-7
CASSWTVLTGELFF	14	TRBV6-2/TRBV6-3	TRBJ2-2
CASSLGIAGGPLGEQFF	17	TRBV27	TRBJ2-1
CASTKGQGPTQPQHF	15	TRBV19	TRBJ1-5
CASGLVTTVYF	11	TRBV12-5	TRBJ2-5
CASSPEAETQYF	12	TRBV7-9	TRBJ2-5
CASSYPRQSYEQYF	14	TRBV6-2/TRBV6-3	TRBJ2-7
CASSLLEKSEQYF	13	TRBV7-2	TRBJ2-7
CASSFKVAQGEGMNTEAFF	19	TRBV12-3/TRBV12-4	TRBJ1-1
CASSLTAADTQYF	13	TRBV7-3	TRBJ2-3
CASSYGPSGASEQFF	15	TRBV6-6	TRBJ2-1
CASSLEGANTGELFF	15	TRBV6-5	TRBJ2-2
CASSTPGTSGGGTGELFF	18	TRBV12-3/TRBV12-4	TRBJ2-2
CASVTGPTEAFF	12	TRBV2	TRBJ1-1
CASSLDRYSKQPQHF	15	TRBV7-2	TRBJ1-5
CASTRENTGELFF	13	TRBV6-2/TRBV6-3	TRBJ2-2
CASSYSGGAGNQPQHF	16	TRBV6-2/TRBV6-3	TRBJ1-5
CSVAPRVSMWLGYTF	15	TRBV29-1	TRBJ1-2
CASSEKGPRETQYF	14	TRBV25-1	TRBJ2-5
CASSPRLAGPQETQYF	16	TRBV12-3/TRBV12-4	TRBJ2-5
CASSYGPAYGYTF	13	TRBV2	TRBJ1-2
CASSMGGQAYNQPQHF	16	TRBV6-2/TRBV6-3	TRBJ1-5
CSARDSELNSPLHF	14	TRBV20-1	TRBJ1-6